Listed here are 20 T cell receptor beta chains from one sample, sequenced in a study of Graves' ophthalmopathy and Graves' hyperthyroidism. Amplifying from RNA transcripts, the study obtained TCR beta CDR3 regions. RT-PCR was first run with HTBI primers, then multiplex PCR in a second round. TCRdb called the multiplex PCR reads again in MiXCR, with one record for every CDR3 protein. The table has 650,000 to 800,000 distinct CDR3 sequences, about 38% seen once; the top ten hold around 3.3%. The sequenced material came from peripheral blood. These receptors all come from an adult man with Graves' ophthalmopathy.

The rearrangement uses TRBV2 and TRBJ2-6; D ambiguous. Looked up from germline, CDR1 is SNHLY and CDR2 is FYNNEI. The CDR3 loop spans 14 amino acids. V gave up 10 bases and J gave up 4 bases, with 14 bases separating them. CDR3 loop: CATRGRQGANVLTF. Written as DNA, the CDR3 is TGTGCCACCCGAGGTCGGCAGGGGGCCAACGTCCTGACTTTC. The whole variable domain, filled in from reference TRBV2 and TRBJ2-6, reads EPEVTQTPSHQVTQMGQEVILRCVPISNHLYFYWYRQILGQKVEFLVSFYNNEISEKSEIFDDQFSVERPDGSNFTLKIRSTKLEDSAMYFCATRGRQGANVLTFGAGSRLTVL.

The chain couples TRBV29-1 to TRBJ2-1, with TRBD2 matching 11 bases. The CDR3 spans 16 residues. The J segment lost 8 bases and the V segment lost 8 bases, leaving 17 bases of the junction unmatched. Germline values: CDR1 SQVTM, CDR2 ANQGSEA. CDR3 sequence: CSFYGGTSGGFDEQFF. CDR3 coding DNA: TGCAGCTTCTATGGGGGGACTAGCGGAGGCTTCGATGAGCAGTTCTTC.

This chain uses TRBV4-1 with TRBJ2-5, with D maybe TRBD1 (5 bases). V was trimmed by 2 bases and J by 4 bases, leaving 14 bases between them. The length of the CDR3 is 15 residues. The germline V gene encodes CDR1 MGHRA and CDR2 YSYEKL. CDR3 bases: TGCGCCAGCAGCCAATCTAGGACAACCGTAGAGACCCAGTACTTC. This sequence encodes CASSQSRTTVETQYF.

This chain joins TRBV15 and TRBJ2-6; D is undetermined. This CDR3 has 15 amino acids. Germline V CDR1 and CDR2: LNHNV, YYDKDF (reference sequence). Trimming left V 1 base short and J 0 bases short, with 4 bases between. For the CDR3, the DNA is TGTGCCACCAGCAGAGGGTTCTCTGGGGCCAACGTCCTGACTTTC. It translates to CATSRGFSGANVLTF.

Notes on this clonotype: One end of the junction varies from germline; a read error may be responsible. V usage is TRBV2 and J usage is TRBJ1-1; the D gene is possibly TRBD1 (6 bases). Germline-derived CDR1 and CDR2 are SNHLY and FYNNEI. The CDR3 is 14 amino acids. CDR3 sequence: CASSEDGGLTKAFF. The CDR3 bases are TGTGCCAGCAGTGAAGACGGGGGGCTCACTAAAGCTTTCTTT.

At least ten counts were recorded for this clonotype. The CDR3 spells CASSPRDGDSPLHF. The CDR3 DNA follows: TGTGCCAGCAGCCCCCGTGATGGGGATTCACCCCTCCACTTT. J is TRBJ1-6 and V is TRBV9; no firm D call. V lost 4 bases and J 8 bases, leaving 13 bases between the germline ends. Germline V lookup: CDR1 SGDLS, CDR2 YYNGEE. The CDR3 extends over 14 amino acids.

This clonotype was seen repeatedly, ten times or more. The chain combines TRBV6-5 with TRBJ1-6, with TRBD1 matching over 10 bases. There are 15 residues in the CDR3. The V and J ends lost 10 bases and 9 bases, in that order; junction bases with no gene match: 12. The V gene's germline CDR1 is MNHEY and CDR2 SVGAGI. Here the CDR3 reads CATRDRGFFPSPLHF. DNA for the CDR3: TGTGCCACCCGGGACAGGGGATTTTTCCCTTCACCCCTCCACTTT.

The gene calls are TRBV6-6 and TRBJ2-7; maybe TRBD2 (6 bases). Germline CDR1 and CDR2: MNHNY and SVGAGI (reference sequence). V lost 7 bases and J 3 bases, leaving 19 bases between the germline ends. The CDR3 spans 15 residues. DNA for the CDR3: TGTGCCAGCACCGCGGGTGGGGGGAGAAACTACGAGCAGTACTTC. It codes for CASTAGGGRNYEQYF.

This clonotype was seen a few times. The chain recombines TRBV19 with TRBJ1-4; no firm D call. Germline V gene lookup returns CDR1 LNHDA and CDR2 SQIVND (reference sequence). The CDR3 runs 17 residues. V was shortened by 1 base and J by 3 bases, with 15 bases between the two germline ends. The CDR3 DNA sequence: TGTGCCAGTAGTATAGGATCCCCAGGAAATCCTAATGAAAAACTGTTTTTT. It yields the protein CASSIGSPGNPNEKLFF.

This clonotype was picked up a small number of times. This chain joins TRBV10-3 and TRBJ2-5; the match to TRBD2 covers 10 bases. This CDR3 is built from 16 residues. Per germline, CDR1 ENHRY and CDR2 SYGVKD. The V segment lost 5 bases and the J segment 7 bases; nucleotides outside the gene matches: 13. For the CDR3, the DNA is TGTGCCATCAGTTCTAAAACCCCTAGCGGGGGTGGGACCCAGTACTTC. The encoded protein is CAISSKTPSGGGTQYF.

J is TRBJ2-7 and V is TRBV4-1; D is ambiguous. Trimming took off 2 bases at V and 3 bases at J, with 14 bases between the two ends. Germline assignment: CDR1 MGHRA and CDR2 YSYEKL. The CDR3 contains 15 residues. CDR3 coding DNA: TGCGCCAGCAGCCAAAGTCTGGGCATACTCTACGAGCAGTACTTC. Amino acid sequence: CASSQSLGILYEQYF.

This clonotype was counted a few times. The V gene is TRBV20-1, the J gene TRBJ2-7, with D unclear. Trimming removed 5 bases from V and 0 bases from J, with 5 bases in between. The CDR3 runs 11 residues. Germline-derived CDR1 and CDR2 are DFQATT and SNEGSKA (reference sequence). CDR3 sequence: CSAASSYEQYF. CDR3 DNA sequence: TGCAGTGCTGCATCCTCCTACGAGCAGTACTTC.

On this clonotype itself: Germline and junction disagree at one end, which may indicate a read error. The CDR3 DNA reads TGTGCCAGCAGTTCTACTCGGACAGGGCCCGGGGAGCTGTTTTTT. Translating gives CASSSTRTGPGELFF. V usage is TRBV10-3 and J usage is TRBJ2-2; 8 bases line up with TRBD1. The CDR3 extends over 15 amino acids. Germline lookup yields CDR1 ENHRY and CDR2 SYGVKD.

Concerning this clonotype itself: A single base separates this from a much larger clone, so it may be a read error. The chain recombines TRBV6-5 with TRBJ1-2, with TRBD1 identical over 7 bases. Germline loops: CDR1 MNHEY, CDR2 SVGAGI. The length of the CDR3 is 12 residues. CDR3 protein: CAIRDSSVGYIF. CDR3 sequence (DNA): TGTGCCATCCGGGACAGCTCCGTCGGCTACATCTTC.

The V call is TRBV4-2, the J call TRBJ1-1, with 8 bases matching TRBD1. V dropped 2 bases and J dropped 0; count of bases not matched to a gene: 8. Germline loops: CDR1 LGHNA, CDR2 YNFKEQ. This CDR3 has 17 amino acids. CDR3 bases: TGTGCCAGCAGCCAACCAACAGGGGGGGGGGTGAACACTGAAGCTTTCTTT. This encodes CASSQPTGGGVNTEAFF.

The rearrangement joins TRBV24-1 to TRBJ1-2; 8 bases match TRBD1. V dropped 4 bases and J dropped 7; count of bases not matched to a gene: 7. Germline values: CDR1 KGHDR, CDR2 SFDVKD. CDR3 length equals 14 residues. In nucleotides, the CDR3 is TGTGCCACCAGTGACCCGGACAGGGTGGCTGGCTACACCTTC. It is translated as CATSDPDRVAGYTF.

This clonotype was observed many times. This sequence joins TRBV20-1 and TRBJ2-7; 7 bases are a match to TRBD1. V lost 6 bases to trimming and J lost 1 base; unmatched junction nucleotides: 6. The CDR3 is made up of 13 amino acids. Germline CDR1 reads DFQATT; CDR2 reads SNEGSKA (reference sequence). The CDR3 coding sequence is TGCAGTGCGGGCGACAGGGAATCCTACGAGCAGTACTTC. Translating it yields CSAGDRESYEQYF.

This clonotype appeared many times. The chain uses TRBV2 and TRBJ2-7; weak D call: TRBD2 (5 bases). Looked up from germline, CDR1 is SNHLY and CDR2 is FYNNEI. V was pared by 10 bases and J by 8 bases, with 24 bases between. The CDR3 contains 14 residues. The DNA of the CDR3 is TGTGCCATCGAGGGAGCGGAGACACGTTCGAAGCAGTACTTC. This encodes CAIEGAETRSKQYF.

This clonotype was picked up many times. The chain has TRBV2 and TRBJ2-2; possible D gene TRBD1, 5 bases. V was shortened by 4 bases and J by 4 bases, with 13 bases between the two germline ends. The CDR3 is 15 residues long. CDR1 and CDR2 (germline): SNHLY, FYNNEI. CDR3 region: CASSGDRTTTGELFF. The CDR3 DNA reads as TGTGCCAGCAGTGGCGACAGAACAACCACCGGGGAGCTGTTTTTT.

This clonotype was observed at least ten times. The gene calls are TRBV7-2 and TRBJ2-6; no clear D. The germline V gene encodes CDR1 SGHTA and CDR2 FQGNSA. The V end lost 5 bases, the J end lost 2 bases, and 13 bases lay between the germline ends. The CDR3 runs to 16 residues. CDR3 nucleotides: TGTGCCAGCAGCCCCGGCCCCTTTCCTGGGGCCAACGTCCTGACTTTC. This codes for CASSPGPFPGANVLTF.